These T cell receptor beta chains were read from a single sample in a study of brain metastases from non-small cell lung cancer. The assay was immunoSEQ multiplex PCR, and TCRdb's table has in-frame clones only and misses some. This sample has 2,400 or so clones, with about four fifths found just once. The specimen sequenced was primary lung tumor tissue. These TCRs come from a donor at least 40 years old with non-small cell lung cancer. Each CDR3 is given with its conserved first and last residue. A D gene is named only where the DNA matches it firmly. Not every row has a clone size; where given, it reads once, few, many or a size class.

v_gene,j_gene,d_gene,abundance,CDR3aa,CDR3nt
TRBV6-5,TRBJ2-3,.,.,CASRPTGVGTDTQYF,TGTGCCAGCAGGCCGACTGGGGTGGGCACAGATACGCAGTATTTT
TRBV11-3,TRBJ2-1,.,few,CASSLGGNSYNEQFF,TGTGCCAGCAGCTTAGGAGGGAACTCCTACAATGAGCAGTTCTTC
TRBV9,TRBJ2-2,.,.,CASSVSPGRNTGELFF,TGTGCCAGCAGCGTGTCTCCCGGGAGAAACACCGGGGAGCTGTTTTTT
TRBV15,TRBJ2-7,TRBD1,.,CATSRWTGGIYEQYF,TGTGCCACCAGCCGTTGGACAGGGGGGATCTACGAGCAGTACTTC
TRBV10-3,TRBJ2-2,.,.,CAISSRPRGETGELFF,TGTGCCATCAGTAGTAGGCCAAGAGGGGAAACCGGGGAGCTGTTTTTT
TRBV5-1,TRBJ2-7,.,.,CASSWAPGSSYEQYF,TGCGCCAGCAGCTGGGCCCCGGGGTCCTCCTACGAGCAGTACTTC
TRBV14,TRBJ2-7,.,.,CASNQEAGATEQYF,TGTGCCAGCAACCAAGAAGCAGGGGCTACCGAGCAGTACTTC
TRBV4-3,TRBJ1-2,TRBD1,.,CASSQAGGRNYGYTF,TGCGCCAGCAGCCAGGCAGGGGGCCGAAACTATGGCTACACCTTC
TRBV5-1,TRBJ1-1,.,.,CASSPEGTEGTEAFF,TGCGCCAGCAGCCCCGAGGGTACAGAGGGCACTGAAGCTTTCTTT
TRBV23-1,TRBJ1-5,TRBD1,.,CASNPTGGHDQSQHF,TGCGCCAGCAATCCGACAGGGGGTCATGATCAGTCCCAGCATTTT
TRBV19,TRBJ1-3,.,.,CASRRGTTGNTIYF,TGTGCCAGTAGGCGGGGTACGACTGGAAACACCATATATTTT
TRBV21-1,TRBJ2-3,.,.,CASSPKQGSDTQYF,TGTGCCAGCAGCCCAAAACAGGGTTCGGATACGCAGTATTTT
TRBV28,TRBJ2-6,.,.,CASSFDGSSGANVLTF,TGTGCCAGCAGTTTCGATGGGAGCTCTGGGGCCAACGTCCTGACTTTC
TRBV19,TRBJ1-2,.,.,CATSVLSGYTF,TGTGCCACCTCCGTACTCTCAGGTTACACCTTC
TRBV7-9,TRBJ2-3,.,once,CASSPGDTSTDTQYF,TGTGCCAGCAGCCCGGGGGACACTAGCACAGATACGCAGTATTTT
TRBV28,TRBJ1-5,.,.,CASSGLRGQPQHF,TGTGCCAGCAGTGGACTCAGGGGTCAGCCCCAGCATTTT
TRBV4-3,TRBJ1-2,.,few,CASSQWDSGYTF,TGCGCCAGCAGCCAATGGGACTCTGGCTACACCTTC
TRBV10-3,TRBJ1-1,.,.,CAISDLLTLMNTEAFF,TGTGCCATCAGTGACCTATTGACCCTCATGAACACTGAAGCTTTCTTT
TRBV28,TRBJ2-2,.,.,CASSLSAGVGELFF,TGTGCCAGCAGTTTATCTGCAGGGGTCGGGGAGCTGTTTTTT
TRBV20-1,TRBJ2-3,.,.,CSASQTLSSTDTQYF,TGCAGTGCTAGTCAGACACTTTCGAGCACAGATACGCAGTATTTT
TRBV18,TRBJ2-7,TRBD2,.,CASSPWRASGREIYEQYF,TGTGCCAGCTCACCCTGGCGGGCTAGCGGGAGGGAAATCTACGAGCAGTACTTC
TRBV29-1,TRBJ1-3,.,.,CSVDQPDGNTIYF,TGCAGCGTTGATCAGCCCGACGGAAACACCATATATTTT
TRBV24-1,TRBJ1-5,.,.,CATSDLKRQRAGNQPQHF,TGTGCCACCAGTGATTTGAAGAGACAGAGGGCAGGCAATCAGCCCCAGCATTTT
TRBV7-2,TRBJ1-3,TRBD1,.,CASSRGGTGGRNTIYF,TGTGCCAGCAGCAGAGGGGGCACAGGGGGCCGAAACACCATATATTTT
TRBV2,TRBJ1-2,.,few,CASGPGNYGYTF,TGTGCCAGTGGCCCGGGAAACTATGGCTACACCTTC
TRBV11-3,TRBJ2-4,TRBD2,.,CASSLTPGGAKNIQYF,TGTGCCAGCAGCTTAACACCGGGGGGAGCCAAAAACATTCAGTACTTC
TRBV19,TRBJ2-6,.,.,CASNRGGGEGANVLTF,TGTGCCAGTAACCGTGGAGGGGGCGAAGGGGCCAACGTCCTGACTTTC
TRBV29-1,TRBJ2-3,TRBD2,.,CSVRLATSTDTQYF,TGCAGCGTCCGACTAGCCACTAGCACAGATACGCAGTATTTT
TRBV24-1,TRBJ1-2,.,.,CATSDYDSYGYTF,TGTGCCACCAGTGACTACGACAGCTATGGCTACACCTTC
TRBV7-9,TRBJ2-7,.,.,CASSFNAYEQYF,TGTGCCAGCAGTTTTAACGCCTACGAGCAGTACTTC
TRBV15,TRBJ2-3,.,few,CATSPKSPSAMAQYF,TGTGCCACCTCACCGAAATCTCCCTCCGCGATGGCGCAGTATTTT
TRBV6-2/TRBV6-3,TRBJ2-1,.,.,CASSYDSPKRDNEQFF,TGTGCCAGCAGTTACGATAGCCCCAAAAGGGACAATGAGCAGTTCTTC
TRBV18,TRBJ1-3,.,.,CASSPDEGSGNTIYF,TGTGCCAGCTCCCCGGACGAGGGGTCTGGAAACACCATATATTTT
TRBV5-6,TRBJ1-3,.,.,CASSLEDTGNTIYF,TGTGCCAGCAGCTTGGAAGACACTGGAAACACCATATATTTT
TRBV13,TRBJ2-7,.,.,CASAVRGLEQYF,TGTGCCAGCGCTGTTCGGGGGCTCGAGCAGTACTTC
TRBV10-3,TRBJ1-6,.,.,CAISAGASNSPLHF,TGTGCCATTTCCGCGGGGGCATCGAATTCACCCCTCCACTTT
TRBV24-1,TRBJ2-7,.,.,CATSDFPPLEEQYF,TGTGCCACCAGTGATTTCCCCCCTCTTGAAGAGCAGTACTTC
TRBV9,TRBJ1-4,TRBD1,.,CASSPEGQAHEKLFF,TGTGCCAGCAGCCCCGAGGGACAGGCGCATGAAAAACTGTTTTTT
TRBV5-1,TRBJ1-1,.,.,CASSREGQNTEAFF,TGCGCCAGCAGCAGGGAGGGACAGAACACTGAAGCTTTCTTT
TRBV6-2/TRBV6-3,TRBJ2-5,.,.,CASSHGSLPQETQYF,TGTGCCAGCAGTCACGGTAGTCTTCCCCAAGAGACCCAGTACTTC
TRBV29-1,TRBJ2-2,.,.,CSVEAQLGGKELFF,TGCAGCGTTGAAGCCCAGTTGGGGGGAAAGGAGCTGTTTTTT
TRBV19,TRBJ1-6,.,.,CASSIAEGDSPLHF,TGTGCCAGTAGTATAGCAGAGGGGGATTCACCCCTCCACTTT
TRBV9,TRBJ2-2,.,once,CASGDRRFF,TGTGCCAGCGGTGACCGTCGGTTTTTT
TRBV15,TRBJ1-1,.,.,CATSSPSEGVSIEAFF,TGTGCCACCAGCAGTCCCTCCGAGGGGGTCAGCATTGAAGCTTTCTTT
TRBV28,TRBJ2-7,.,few,CATTPVDQYEQYF,TGTGCAACAACCCCAGTGGACCAGTACGAGCAGTACTTC
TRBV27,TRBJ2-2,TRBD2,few,CASRGLAGAAGGELFF,TGTGCCAGCAGGGGACTAGCGGGGGCCGCCGGCGGGGAGCTGTTTTTT
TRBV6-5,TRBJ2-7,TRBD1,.,CASSWTGAAYEQYF,TGTGCCAGCAGTTGGACAGGGGCAGCCTACGAGCAATACTTC
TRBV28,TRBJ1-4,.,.,CASSRTSWDEKLFF,TGTGCCAGCAGTCGGACAAGCTGGGATGAAAAACTGTTTTTT
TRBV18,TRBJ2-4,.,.,CASSPPGSAKNIQYF,TGTGCCAGCTCACCCCCAGGGTCGGCCAAAAACATTCAGTACTTC
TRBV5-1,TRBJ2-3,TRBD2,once,CASKRLAGNTDTQYF,TGCGCCAGCAAAAGACTAGCGGGGAACACAGATACGCAGTATTTT
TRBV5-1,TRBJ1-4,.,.,CASSVSSDKGEKLFF,TGCGCCAGCAGCGTCTCCTCGGACAAAGGAGAAAAACTGTTTTTT
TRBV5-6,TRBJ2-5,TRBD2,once,CASTLRLAGQETQYF,TGTGCCAGCACCCTTAGACTAGCGGGCCAAGAGACCCAGTACTTC
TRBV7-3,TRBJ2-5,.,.,CASSSDPTETQYF,TGTGCCAGCAGCTCGGACCCCACCGAGACCCAGTACTTC
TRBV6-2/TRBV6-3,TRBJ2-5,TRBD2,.,CASSYDSSGEETQYF,TGTGCCAGCAGTTACGATTCCAGCGGGGAAGAGACCCAGTACTTC